What follows describes a single T cell receptor beta chain. The data belong to a study of cytomegalovirus exposure and HLA in healthy donors. Those who donated were healthy bone marrow donors. At the time of sampling, donors were nominally healthy, though unrecorded immune exposures were likely. This PCR relied on a set of 60 Vbeta primers and 13 Jbeta primers. Sequencing used immunoSEQ multiplex PCR; TCRdb keeps in-frame clones, though not all of them. This sample has about 120,000 clones, with around 72% found just once. The ends lost 7 bases at V and 4 bases at J; junction bases unmatched: 7. CDR3 size: 14 residues. The germline gives CDR1 ENHRY, CDR2 SYGVKD.

The sequenced sample consisted of PBMCs. The chain employs TRBV10-3 and TRBJ1-2; TRBD1 matches at 9 bases. This TCR derives from a man under 40 in good health and CMV-seronegative. CDR3 sequence: CAITEDRGGYGYTF. CDR3 nucleotide sequence: TGTGCCATCACCGAGGACAGGGGAGGCTATGGCTACACCTTC.